The present entry profiles one T cell receptor beta chain with its context. Antigen unknown. Data came from immunoSEQ multiplex PCR; TCRdb stores just in-frame clones and leaves some out. The repertoire has 84,000 or so clones, approximately 75% of them found once; the top ten carry around 5.3%. Specified time point: week 47, end of study. The content of each vaccine dose was 300 ug of mutant IDH1 20-mer peptide, and topical imiquimod accompanied it. The sample originates from a study of a mutant IDH1 vaccine in newly diagnosed glioma. Across the whole study: Treated patients had a mean age of about 44 years and an approximately 62% male, 37.5% female split.

The CDR3 consists of 17 residues. Germline V CDR1 and CDR2: SGHRS, YFSETQ. With 0 bases clipped from V and 3 bases from J, the junction kept 7 bases outside the gene matches. This specimen was PBMCs, taken from a glioma patient whose treatment included an IDH1 peptide vaccine. The chain employs TRBV5-1 and TRBJ2-3; 10 bases agree with TRBD2. The origin of this receptor is a middle-aged man with glioma. The CDR3 reads CASSLEGSGRLTDTQYF. DNA for the CDR3: TGCGCCAGCAGCTTGGAGGGTAGCGGGAGGTTGACAGATACGCAGTATTTT.